This entry features one TCR beta chain sequence. This record comes from a study of blood T cell repertoires in COVID-19. Background on the study: Acute and convalescent COVID-19 samples came from the United States, Italy and Spain. PBMCs, B-cell-depleted T cells, or T cells were the source of the cDNA or gDNA that made up the material.

Trimming removed 3 bases from V and 7 bases from J; junction bases left unmatched: 4. CDR1 is MNHEY and CDR2 is SVGEGT in the germline V gene. The CDR3 is made up of 14 amino acids. In the authors' methods: Amplification of reference gene primers was used by the study to estimate nucleated cell counts. The table came from immunoSEQ multiplex PCR; TCRdb's copy has only in-frame clones and leaves some out. V and J calls plus clone size are reproduced from that table; the DNA served to infer D and trimming. Of 110,000 to 150,000 clones in the sample, approximately 80% are singletons; the top ten hold about 5%.

Specimen: peripheral blood. This TCR derives from a woman in her fifties or sixties with acute or convalescent COVID-19. The V gene is TRBV6-2 or TRBV6-3, the J gene TRBJ2-1; 9 bases are shared with TRBD1. This chain's CDR3 is CASSYRTGVNEQFF. The CDR3 bases are TGTGCCAGCAGTTATCGGACAGGGGTGAATGAGCAGTTCTTC.